The 26 T cell receptor beta chains presented below share a single source sample, sequenced in a study of CD8+ T cells in alopecia areata. RNA extraction was followed by reverse transcription into cDNA, which acted as the sequencing template. Clones were sequenced by immunoSEQ multiplex PCR, and TCRdb holds only the in-frame ones, with some missing. The data show approximately 150,000 clones, about 72% seen once. The specimen comprised CD8+ T cells sorted from blood, sampled at week 0. The source is a human donor with alopecia areata.

This clone occurred once. The genes are TRBV18 and TRBJ2-3; D gene unclear. CDR1 KGHSH and CDR2 LQKENI come from the germline V gene. The CDR3 contains 16 residues. The V end lost 1 base, the J end lost 4 bases, and 15 bases lay between the germline ends. CDR3 bases: TGTGCCAGCTCACCACTATCTCGAGAGCGCGCAGATACGCAGTATTTT. Protein product: CASSPLSRERADTQYF.

The CDR3 here is CASSQGGLQYF. The CDR3 DNA follows: TGCGCCAGCAGCCAAGGGGGGCTACAGTACTTC. The V and J genes are TRBV4-1 and TRBJ2-7, with D possibly TRBD1 on 6 matching bases. CDR1 is MGHRA, CDR2 YSYEKL, per germline. Between the trimmed V and J ends, which lost 1 base and 10 bases, there was a span of 8 bases. This CDR3 has 11 amino acids.

The CDR3 spells CASRPGDGGHNQPQHF. In DNA, the CDR3 is TGTGCCAGCAGACCCGGGGACGGCGGACACAATCAGCCCCAGCATTTT. This sequence joins TRBV27 and TRBJ1-5, with a tentative D call TRBD1 (5 bases). Per germline, CDR1 MNHEY and CDR2 SMNVEV (reference sequence). The V gene lost 6 bases and the J gene lost 3 bases, with 18 bases spanning the gap. CDR3 length: 16 amino acids.

The J gene is TRBJ2-2, the V gene TRBV6-5; D unclear. V lost 0 bases to trimming and J lost 6 bases, with 5 bases between them. Germline-derived CDR1 and CDR2 are MNHEY and SVGAGI. This CDR3 is 13 amino acids long. DNA of the CDR3: TGTGCCAGCAGTTACTCGGCTTCCGGGGAGCTGTTTTTT. Protein: CASSYSASGELFF.

This clone appeared once. The V gene is TRBV7-9, the J gene TRBJ2-3; D not resolved. This CDR3 has 14 amino acids. Germline loops: CDR1 SEHNR, CDR2 FQNEAQ (reference sequence). The V end was cut by 1 base, the J end by 5 bases, with 10 bases between. CDR3 bases: TGTGCCAGCAGCTTAGTCCTGGGCGGAGATACGCAGTATTTT. It yields the protein CASSLVLGGDTQYF.

V gene TRBV30 combines with J gene TRBJ1-2; D is unclear. The V end lost 0 bases, the J end lost 4 bases, and 12 bases lay between the germline ends. Germline V lookup: CDR1 GTSNPN, CDR2 SVGIG (reference sequence). CDR3 size: 14 residues. The DNA of the CDR3 is TGTGCCTGGAGTGTAGGGAGCACTTTCTATGGCTACACCTTC. This translates into CAWSVGSTFYGYTF.

This clone was observed a single time. The gene calls are TRBV6-5 and TRBJ2-5, with D maybe TRBD1 (8 bases). The J call may be in error: the DNA end matches TRBJ2-7 better. The germline V gene has CDR1 MNHEY and CDR2 SVGAGI. The CDR3 sequence is 14 residues long. CDR3 loop: CASSYGQGGYEQYF. The CDR3 bases are TGTGCCAGCAGTTACGGACAGGGAGGGTACGAGCAGTACTTC.

The V call is TRBV7-9, the J call TRBJ1-1; no clear D. The CDR3 extends over 14 amino acids. Germline V lookup: CDR1 SEHNR, CDR2 FQNEAQ (reference sequence). V gave up 5 bases and J gave up 3 bases, with 13 bases separating them. Here the CDR3 DNA reads TGTGCCAGCAGCCCCCCTCGGTCCTACACTGAAGCTTTCTTT. This gives the protein CASSPPRSYTEAFF.

The chain is built from TRBV15 and TRBJ2-2, with 9 positions matching TRBD1. Losses at the gene ends were 5 bases for V and 6 bases for J; bases not matched to a gene: 10. Germline loops: CDR1 LNHNV, CDR2 YYDKDF (reference sequence). CDR3 length equals 16 residues. In DNA form, the CDR3 reads TGTGCCACCAGCGGCGGGGACAGGGTTGTCCCCGGGGAGCTGTTTTTT. Translation gives CATSGGDRVVPGELFF.

The V gene is TRBV4-1, the J gene TRBJ1-2; D unclear. Germline assignment: CDR1 MGHRA and CDR2 YSYEKL. CDR3 length: 15 residues. Trimming pared 1 base from V and 4 bases from J, leaving 13 bases between. The DNA of the CDR3 is TGCGCCAGCAGCCAAGGGGCACTTCCCTCCTATGGCTACACCTTC. Protein product: CASSQGALPSYGYTF.

The chain employs TRBV29-1 and TRBJ2-7; D remains unclear. V gave up 4 bases and J gave up 3 bases, with 10 bases separating them. In germline, CDR1 is SQVTM, CDR2 ANQGSEA. The CDR3 runs 12 residues. The CDR3 DNA reads as TGCAGCGTTGTATTGGGTTTCTACGAGCAGTACTTC. Its translation is CSVVLGFYEQYF.

This clone has just a few counts. The chain employs TRBV25-1 and TRBJ2-7; 8 nucleotides align to TRBD1. The CDR3 length is 12 residues. Losses at the gene ends were 11 bases for V and 5 bases for J; bases not matched to a gene: 8. Germline CDR1 reads MGHDK; CDR2 reads SYGVNS. The CDR3 bases are TGTGCCGTTAGAGGACAGGGCGACGAGCAGTACTTC. Residues: CAVRGQGDEQYF.

The rearrangement uses TRBV29-1 and TRBJ1-2, with D possibly matching TRBD1 (6 bases). V lost 6 bases, J lost 6 bases, and 14 bases lay in between. Germline lookup yields CDR1 SQVTM and CDR2 ANQGSEA. This CDR3 contains 12 residues. The CDR3 nucleotides read TGCAGCGTCGAACAGGGTATCAATGGCTACACCTTC. Protein product: CSVEQGINGYTF.

This sequence joins TRBV30 and TRBJ1-2; D is ambiguous. V dropped 6 bases and J dropped 2 bases, with 10 bases sitting between them. The CDR3 length is 12 residues. CDR1 GTSNPN and CDR2 SVGIG come from the germline V gene (reference sequence). The CDR3 reads CACWRGNYGYTF. Here the CDR3 DNA reads TGTGCCTGCTGGCGAGGGAACTATGGCTACACCTTC.

The chain has TRBV5-6 and TRBJ2-7; tentatively, D is TRBD1 (6 bases). This CDR3 is built from 13 residues. Germline V gene lookup returns CDR1 SGHDT and CDR2 YYEEEE. Deletions cut 3 bases from V and 0 bases from J, with 7 bases between. CDR3 bases: TGTGCCAGCAGCTCAGGGGTCTCCTACGAGCAGTACTTC. Protein product: CASSSGVSYEQYF.

V gene TRBV5-1 combines with J gene TRBJ2-7; 7 bases align to TRBD1. V dropped 4 bases and J dropped 3; count of bases not matched to a gene: 7. CDR1 and CDR2 from the germline V gene are SGHRS and YFSETQ. The length of the CDR3 is 14 residues. The CDR3 spells CASSEPGQSYEQYF. As DNA, the CDR3 is TGCGCCAGCAGCGAACCGGGACAGAGCTACGAGCAGTACTTC.

This clone was observed a few times. The chain couples TRBV27 to TRBJ1-1, with 7 bases fitting TRBD1. Germline trimming cut 2 bases from V and 9 bases from J; bases unmatched to any gene: 9. Germline V gives CDR1 MNHEY, CDR2 SMNVEV (reference sequence). The CDR3 length is 14 residues. For the CDR3, the DNA is TGTGCCAGCAGTTTAGGGACAGCTGGACTCCAAGCTTTCTTT. As protein: CASSLGTAGLQAFF.

The rearrangement uses TRBV5-1 and TRBJ2-7; tentatively, D is TRBD2 (6 bases). This CDR3 comprises 16 residues. Per germline, CDR1 SGHRS and CDR2 YFSETQ. The V end lost 3 bases, the J end lost 9 bases, and 25 bases lay between the germline ends. CDR3 bases: TGCGCCAGCAGCTGGGGAACCGGGGGACCTCTTGGCGGGCAGTACTTC. Its translation is CASSWGTGGPLGGQYF.

The chain uses TRBV29-1 and TRBJ2-2; TRBD1 matches 8 bases. Trimming cost V 7 bases and J 8 bases; bases outside gene matches: 6. This CDR3 contains 12 residues. Looked up from germline, CDR1 is SQVTM and CDR2 is ANQGSEA. The CDR3 loop is CSGTGIAGELFF. The DNA of the CDR3 is TGCAGCGGGACAGGGATTGCTGGGGAGCTGTTTTTT.

The J gene is TRBJ1-2, the V gene TRBV5-1; TRBD1 might be the D (5 bases). The CDR3 contains 15 residues. Germline V lookup: CDR1 SGHRS, CDR2 YFSETQ. V dropped 0 bases and J dropped 2 bases, with 11 bases sitting between them. CDR3 in DNA: TGCGCCAGCAGCTTGGAGACAGCACTAAACTATGGCTACACCTTC. Amino acid sequence: CASSLETALNYGYTF.

This clone was recorded many times. The chain uses TRBV7-9 and TRBJ2-1; possible D gene TRBD1, 5 bases. The CDR3 covers 13 residues. Germline CDR1 is SEHNR and CDR2 is FQNEAQ (reference sequence). The ends were cut back, 4 bases at V and 7 bases at J, with 11 bases in the middle. The DNA for the CDR3 is TGTGCCAGCAGCTCGGAAAACAGGAATGAGCAGTTCTTC. Protein sequence: CASSSENRNEQFF. The variable domain in full, completed from reference TRBV7-9 and TRBJ2-1, reads DTGVSQNPRHKITKRGQNVTFRCDPISEHNRLYWYRQTLGQGPEFLTYFQNEAQLEKSRLLSDRFSAERPKGSFSTLEIQRTEQGDSAMYLCASSSENRNEQFFGPGTRLTVL.

The chain carries TRBV4-1 and TRBJ1-2; D may be TRBD1 (6 bases). V shed 3 bases and J shed 8 bases, with 13 bases lying between them. This CDR3 is built from 13 residues. In germline, CDR1 is MGHRA, CDR2 YSYEKL. CDR3 nucleotide sequence: TGCGCCAGCAGCCAGAGAAACAGGGACGGCTACACCTTC. Its protein product is CASSQRNRDGYTF.

The table lists this clone with a few counts. V is TRBV4-1 and J is TRBJ2-7, with 7 bases aligning to TRBD1. This CDR3 region has 12 residues. Germline V CDR1 and CDR2: MGHRA, YSYEKL. V shed 5 bases, J shed 5 bases, and the junction held 3 bases outside the gene matches. CDR3 amino acids: CASSDRVDEQYF. The CDR3, as DNA: TGCGCCAGCAGCGACAGGGTCGACGAGCAGTACTTC.

V and J are TRBV7-9 and TRBJ2-1, with D perhaps TRBD1 (5 bases). V lost 4 bases and J 10 bases, leaving 14 bases between the germline ends. This CDR3 has 13 residues. CDR1 and CDR2 (germline): SEHNR, FQNEAQ (reference sequence). CDR3 sequence reads: CASSSPGSGEQFF. The CDR3, as DNA: TGTGCCAGCAGCTCGCCCGGTTCAGGGGAGCAGTTCTTC.

The chain is built from TRBV10-3 and TRBJ2-3; D unclear. CDR1 and CDR2 (germline): ENHRY, SYGVKD. The CDR3 covers 12 residues. V was clipped by 4 bases and J by 5 bases, with 7 bases between them. CDR3 DNA: TGTGCCATCAGTGTTTTGAAAGATACGCAGTATTTT. As protein: CAISVLKDTQYF.

The chain recombines TRBV9 with TRBJ1-1; 10 nucleotides match TRBD1. CDR1 and CDR2 (germline): SGDLS, YYNGEE. This CDR3 contains 16 residues. V was clipped by 0 bases and J by 0 bases; unmatched bases: 2. The CDR3 region is CASSVAGTGVNTEAFF. The CDR3 region has the DNA TGTGCCAGCAGCGTAGCAGGGACAGGGGTGAACACTGAAGCTTTCTTT.